This record looks at one T cell receptor (beta chain) sequence and its context. Its antigen is as yet unknown. The authors incorporated unique molecular identifiers into the TCR beta cDNA libraries. Once about 0.95 to 10 million T cells were used, approximately 470,000 cDNA molecules resulted. TCRdb recomputed calls from the PCR reads with MiXCR, one row per CDR3 protein. The data show about 820,000 distinct CDR3 sequences, with roughly 50% seen just once and approximately 4.4% held by the top ten. The data originate from a study of post-analysis software for immune sequencing data. Looking at the study overall: Progressive-relapsing, secondary progressive and relapsing-remitting multiple sclerosis were among the disease courses included.

Study conclusions and caveats: TRBV segments more frequent in patients than in controls numbered five and included TRBV5-6, TRBV5-1 and TRBV20-1. Multiple sclerosis was associated with a significant reduction in normalized Chao1 diversity relative to controls.

Germline V gene sequence: CDR1 SGHRS, CDR2 YFSETQ. V lost 4 bases and J lost 1, with 16 bases in between. This CDR3 has 16 amino acids. The rearrangement joins TRBV5-1 to TRBJ2-3; a weak D match, TRBD2 (7 bases). The specimen was blood. This receptor was taken from a girl aged 10 to 17 with multiple sclerosis. The CDR3, as DNA: TGCGCCAGCAGCCCCTATGGGGGGGCAGGCACAGATACGCAGTATTTT. Translating gives CASSPYGGAGTDTQYF.